A single sample is the source of the 2 T cell receptor beta chains below, sequenced in a study of shared clonotypes between healthy human individuals. Using immunoSEQ multiplex PCR, the repertoire was profiled, and TCRdb retains in-frame clones only, with some absent. The repertoire holds nearly 1,000,000 clones, with roughly 72% as singletons. The sequencing input was memory CD4+ T cells sorted from blood. Documented subset: CD45RA-negative fraction. All receptors derive from a man younger than 35 in good health.

This chain connects TRBV11-3 to TRBJ2-2; D remains ambiguous. Germline V lookup: CDR1 SGHNT, CDR2 YENEEA. The CDR3 length is 13 residues. Trimming pared 5 bases from V and 0 bases from J, leaving 4 bases between. The CDR3 spells CASSKANTGELFF. As DNA, the CDR3 is TGTGCCAGCAGCAAGGCGAACACCGGGGAGCTGTTTTTT.

The chain has TRBV19 and TRBJ1-2; D remains ambiguous. The V end lost 7 bases, the J end lost 0 bases, and 24 bases lay between the germline ends. The CDR3 sequence is 18 residues long. The germline V gene encodes CDR1 LNHDA and CDR2 SQIVND (reference sequence). The CDR3 DNA is TGTGCCAGTAACACACTAGGAGGAACGACCCCTTCTAACTATGGCTACACCTTC. Residues: CASNTLGGTTPSNYGYTF.